This is a list of T cell receptor beta chains from one sample in a study of blood T cell repertoires in COVID-19. TCRdb keeps only in-frame clones here, not all; method: immunoSEQ multiplex PCR. The table records roughly 250,000 clones, 80% to 85% of them present only once. The specimen sequenced was peripheral blood. The receptors were sampled from a woman aged 55-69 years with active or convalescent COVID-19. Both conserved end residues are part of each CDR3. A D gene is named only where the DNA matches it firmly. Only some rows state a clone size, as once, few, many or a class for expanded clones.

j_call,v_call,d_call,clone_size,cdr3_nt,cdr3_aa
TRBJ1-2,TRBV29-1,.,.,TGCAGCGTCGCGCTCGGAGGGATCTACACCTTC,CSVALGGIYTF
TRBJ2-7,TRBV6-6,TRBD1,.,TGTGCCAGCAGTCATCGGACAGGGTCCAACGAGCAGTACTTC,CASSHRTGSNEQYF
TRBJ1-5,TRBV9,TRBD1,.,TGTGCCAGCAGCGCCGGGACAGGGTATCAGCCCCAGCATTTT,CASSAGTGYQPQHF
TRBJ1-2,TRBV10-3,TRBD1,.,TGTGCCATCAGTGAGTCGGGGACAGCCTATGGCTACACCTTC,CAISESGTAYGYTF
TRBJ2-7,TRBV11-3,.,.,TGTGCCAGCAGCTCTCCCCTTCGGGGTCCCCTCTACGAGCAGTACTTC,CASSSPLRGPLYEQYF
TRBJ2-7,TRBV5-1,.,.,TGCGCCAGCCGCAAGCCTCCCTACGAGCAGTACTTC,CASRKPPYEQYF
TRBJ2-7,TRBV3-1/TRBV3-2,.,once,TGTGCCAGCAGCCAAGTACAGTCGTACGAGCAGTACTTC,CASSQVQSYEQYF
TRBJ2-1,TRBV15,.,.,TGTGCCACCAGCAGAGACCAGACAGGAGATACCTACAATGAGCAGTTCTTC,CATSRDQTGDTYNEQFF
TRBJ1-2,TRBV27,.,.,TGTGCCAGCAGTTTAAGGGCGGGGATCTATGGCTACACCTTC,CASSLRAGIYGYTF
TRBJ1-2,TRBV14,TRBD1,.,TGTGCCAGCAGCCATAGTAGGGGGCCTCAAGCTAACTATGGCTACACCTTC,CASSHSRGPQANYGYTF
TRBJ2-7,TRBV10-3,.,.,TGTGCCATCAGTGCCGGAGTCTCCTACGAGCAGTACTTC,CAISAGVSYEQYF
TRBJ2-2,TRBV5-1,TRBD1,.,TGCGCCAGCAGCACGAGGACAGGGCAGTCCTCCGGGGAGCTGTTTTTT,CASSTRTGQSSGELFF
TRBJ1-1,TRBV7-2,.,few,TGTGCCAGCAGCTTAGGACAGATGAACACTGAAGCTTTCTTT,CASSLGQMNTEAFF
TRBJ1-2,TRBV2,.,.,TGTGCCAGCAGTGGATTCAACAGCAACTATGGCTACACCTTC,CASSGFNSNYGYTF
TRBJ2-7,TRBV29-1,.,.,TGCAGCGTTGAAGATGCCCGGACAGACTACGAGCAGTACTTC,CSVEDARTDYEQYF
TRBJ1-1,TRBV14,.,once,TGTGCCAGCAGCCGGGCCAGGGGCTTCAACACTGAAGCTTTCTTT,CASSRARGFNTEAFF
TRBJ2-1,TRBV7-9,TRBD2,few,TGTGCCAGCAGCTTATGGGTATTGGCGGCGGGGGGGCTGAGCAATGAGCAGTTCTTC,CASSLWVLAAGGLSNEQFF
TRBJ2-2,TRBV27,.,.,TGTGCCAGCAGTCCCAGGGGTACCTACACCGGGGAGCTGTTTTTT,CASSPRGTYTGELFF
TRBJ2-7,TRBV21-1,.,.,TGTGCCAGCAGCACGACGTCGGACAGGTGTTTCTACGAGCAGTACTTC,CASSTTSDRCFYEQYF
TRBJ2-5,TRBV6-5,.,.,TGTGCCAGCAGTTACGGACAGCTCTCTGGGACCCAGTACTTC,CASSYGQLSGTQYF
TRBJ2-7,TRBV6-1,.,few,TGTGCCAGCAGTGAAACCCAGGGTAGCTACGAGCAGTACTTC,CASSETQGSYEQYF
TRBJ1-2,TRBV7-3,TRBD1,.,TGTGCCAGCAGCACCGCCAGAGGACAGGGCTATGGCTACACCTTC,CASSTARGQGYGYTF
TRBJ2-5,TRBV7-2,TRBD2,.,TGTGCCAGCAGCTACCGAAGCGGGATTCAAGAGACCCAGTACTTC,CASSYRSGIQETQYF
TRBJ2-1,TRBV9,TRBD1,.,TGTGCCAGCGGGGACAGGTTCTACAATGAGCAGTTCTTC,CASGDRFYNEQFF
TRBJ1-6,TRBV11-3,TRBD1,.,TGTGCCAGCAGTTCGGGACAGGGAAAGGATTCACCCCTCCACTTT,CASSSGQGKDSPLHF
TRBJ1-2,TRBV3-1/TRBV3-2,TRBD1,.,TGTGCCAGCAGCCAAGGCACAGGGGCTAACTATGGCTACACCTTC,CASSQGTGANYGYTF
TRBJ1-1,TRBV21-1,.,.,TGTGCCAGCAGCAAGAGAAATAACAGGGAGGGTAGCACTGAAGCTTTCTTT,CASSKRNNREGSTEAFF
TRBJ2-7,TRBV18,.,.,TGTGCCAGCTCACCCCCTGGACAGCTCTACGAGCAGTACTTC,CASSPPGQLYEQYF
TRBJ2-2,TRBV6-4,TRBD2,.,TGTGCCAGCAGTGTACTAGCGGATGCCGGGGAGCTGTTTTTT,CASSVLADAGELFF
TRBJ2-7,TRBV9,.,.,TGTGCCAGCAGCCTCGTGGCGGCGAATCCCTACGAGCAGTACTTC,CASSLVAANPYEQYF
TRBJ2-3,TRBV4-2,.,.,TGTGCCAGCAGCCAATTCGTGACTCCGCGCCTCGCTTTCACAGATACGCAGTATTTT,CASSQFVTPRLAFTDTQYF
TRBJ2-1,TRBV9,.,.,TGTGCCAGCAGCCATAGCATGCCTACCGATGAGCAGTTCTTC,CASSHSMPTDEQFF
TRBJ2-1,TRBV18,TRBD1,.,TGTGCCAGCTCACCACCTATAGGACAGGCCTCCTACAATGAGCAGTTCTTC,CASSPPIGQASYNEQFF
TRBJ2-2,TRBV18,TRBD1,.,TGTGCCAGCTCGCCGGGACAGGAAAACACCGGGGAGCTGTTTTTT,CASSPGQENTGELFF
TRBJ1-2,TRBV6-5,.,.,TGTGCCAGCAGTTACTCGAACGGGGGGCTCGATGGCTACACCTTC,CASSYSNGGLDGYTF
TRBJ1-6,TRBV15,.,.,TGTGCCACCCGCCCAGATTATAATTCACCCCTCCACTTT,CATRPDYNSPLHF
TRBJ2-7,TRBV2,.,.,TGTGCCAGCAGTGGCGGGACGTTGGAAGAGCAGTACTTC,CASSGGTLEEQYF
TRBJ1-1,TRBV29-1,.,once,TGCAGCGCCGCGAACAGGGAAGCTTTCTTT,CSAANREAFF
TRBJ2-1,TRBV14,TRBD2,.,TGTGCCAGCAGCCCCCATGAGGGACTAGCGGGGGGGAAGCGCCCCAATGAGCAGTTCTTC,CASSPHEGLAGGKRPNEQFF
TRBJ2-2,TRBV5-1,.,few,TGCGCCAGCAGCCCACCCTCTGCCGGGGGTGGCGGGGAGCTGTTTTTT,CASSPPSAGGGGELFF
TRBJ1-1,TRBV11-2,TRBD1,.,TGTGCCAGCAGCTTAGATCGACAGGGAAGAGCTTTCTTT,CASSLDRQGRAFF
TRBJ2-1,TRBV5-4,.,few,TGTGCCAGCAGCTGGAAAGGAGGACCCGGGGGTTACAATGAGCAGTTCTTC,CASSWKGGPGGYNEQFF
TRBJ1-5,TRBV12-5,.,.,TGTGCTAGTGGTTTAGAGCCAAATCAGCCCCAGCATTTT,CASGLEPNQPQHF